Listed here is a single T cell receptor (beta chain). The antigen this receptor binds is unknown. Within one base of it there is no much larger clone, and no base qualities were kept. The record originates from a study of CD8+ T cells in alopecia areata (dated by TCRdb to the late 2010s). Background for the entire study: Treated patients were enrolled in an open-label pilot trial of oral tofacitinib at 5 to 10 mg twice daily for moderate-to-severe alopecia areata. Patients received tofacitinib for 6 to 18 months and were then followed off drug for 6 months to check for delayed response and recurrence. In treated patients, disease severity was measured using the SALT score, which gives the percentage of scalp surface area affected. In both human patients and the C3H/HeJ mouse model, the study applied high-throughput TCRbeta sequencing to look at T cell clonal expansion in alopecia areata. In humans, TCRbeta sequencing was performed on scalp tissue and on sorted CD4+ and CD8+ peripheral blood T cells from healthy controls and from patients with patchy or totalis/universalis alopecia areata. Biopsies were taken from tofacitinib-treated patients at baseline and again at 4 and 24 weeks into treatment, and several of those patients also had a later scalp biopsy. Scalp clonality was compared across normal scalp (n=4), patchy alopecia areata scalp (n=8), and alopecia totalis/universalis scalp (n=8). RNA came from the PAXgene miRNA kit for fixed scalp, the miRNeasy kit for PBMCs, and the RNeasy kit for mouse skin. immunoSEQ multiplex PCR using 35 Vbeta forward primers and 13 Jbeta reverse primers was used to amplify TCRbeta CDR3 regions.

The investigation overall reported the following: Compared with normal scalp, lesional scalp had higher clonality and more expanded CD8+ clones, particularly in alopecia totalis/universalis, a pattern that suggests antigenic drive. Because the treated cohort was small and had just a single nonresponder, larger studies are needed to establish links between baseline CD8+ expansion and response. TCR sequences shared between patients were less clear than in mice, possibly partly because of HLA diversity in the patient population. Tofacitinib significantly lowered scalp clonality and the number of expanded CD8+ clones among the top 100 scalp clones. Many expanded lesional clones were found to persist in scalp and blood during tofacitinib treatment, and relapse after treatment cessation may be partly explained by this persistence. Scalp TCR repertoire analysis is complicated because resident alphabeta T cells in normal human skin are also sequenced, whereas mouse skin is dominated by gammadelta T cells.

The CDR3 contains 17 residues, cysteine and phenylalanine counted. Of the read, only the CDR3 DNA is kept; its 51 bases are in frame from base 1. CDR1 is given as SGHRS and CDR2 as YFSETQ, both from the germline V gene. Ends trimmed: V by 2 bases, J by 0 bases; bases unmatched to a gene: 7. The sample's time point label, decoded: about 5 months on oral tofacitinib. Explained via the paper, the treatment or condition label denotes: oral pan-JAK inhibitor, 5-10 mg twice daily. Lesional scalp punch biopsies and peripheral blood were obtained from alopecia areata patients. PBMCs were isolated by density centrifugation and stained for CD3, CD4 and CD8, after which CD4+ and CD8+ T cells were sorted on a FACSAria. Library preparation used the immunoSEQ multiplex PCR assay. RNA was extracted from all samples and reverse transcribed into cDNA, which served as template for TCR sequencing. SuperScript III was used to make first-strand cDNA, primed with a 2:1 mix of oligo-dT and random hexamers. A synthetic immune receptor repertoire was used to assess amplification bias, and residual bias was removed computationally. As for the authors' bioinformatics: After raw reads were preprocessed to remove errors, the CDR3 was defined following IMGT conventions as running from the conserved cysteine to phenylalanine. Clonality was computed by normalizing Shannon entropy by log2 of the number of productive unique TCRs and subtracting the result from 1. Whether scalp clones were CD4 or CD8 was inferred by matching scalp TCRbeta sequences against CD4 and CD8 repertoires sorted from blood. TCRdb's version of the immuneACCESS table is confined to in-frame rearrangements and falls short of the full clone set. An unresolved V gene accounts for under half of the shortfall where checked; the remainder is of unknown origin. V and J calls and clone size are copied from that table; D and trimming were computed from the DNA. The sample has 150,000 to 200,000 clones on record, less than 65% of them singletons. Approximately 1% of the sample rests with the top ten.

The TCR sequence derives from a human donor with alopecia areata. The sequences come from CD4+ T cells sorted from blood, collected at week 24, from a patient treated with tofacitinib. This chain is built from TRBV5-1 and TRBJ2-3, with 9 bases matching TRBD2. The DNA reads TGCGCCAGCAGCTTAGGTAGCCTAGCGGGGAGCACAGATACGCAGTATTTT. Its translation is CASSLGSLAGSTDTQYF.